This T cell receptor (beta chain) emerged from a study of cytomegalovirus exposure and HLA in healthy donors (dated by TCRdb to about 2017). Regarding the research as a whole: An earlier analysis of approximately 640 of the donors reported 276 Gb of sequence data and approximately 110 million unique TCR beta sequences from around 200 million T cells. Donor age, sex, ethnicity and CMV serostatus were compiled together with the repertoire data. A separate validation cohort of some 130 different subjects was used in addition to the approximately 700-subject first cohort. The aim of the study was to test whether cataloging public T cell receptors could identify signatures of past pathogen exposure. Class I and class II HLA loci were covered by the typing at four-digit resolution. A later genetic analysis used genome-wide SNP genotypes for 398 of the 666 donors, treating that subset as a discovery cohort. To predict cytomegalovirus infection status, the study brought together high-throughput TCR immunosequencing, statistical association of individual TCRs with disease status, and machine learning. Typing coverage differed by locus: A, B, C, DRB1 and DQB1 were typed in roughly 629-630 donors, DQA1 in about 500, DPA1 in 606, and DPB1 in 450 to 490. All discovery cohort repertoires had been generated on a single sequencing platform. In a later analysis, previously published TCR beta repertoires from 550 to 700 donors were re-analyzed and high-resolution HLA genotyping was added so that TCR occurrence patterns could be studied. Among over 350 genotyped donors of the cohort, an average of approximately 230,000 unique TCR beta nucleotide sequences were sequenced per donor, roughly 20% of them non-productive. The later analysis used no new phenotypic data to find candidate immune exposures, relying instead on TCR beta sequences and their occurrence across donors. An early release that covered about 640 HLA-typed donors contained approximately 290 gigabases of sequencing data and roughly 84 million unique TCR sequences. The T cell repertoires of 670 or so subjects were profiled by immunosequencing and related to cytomegalovirus serostatus. Of the 300 to 500 genotyped donors, less than 90% were placed in the genetic ancestry cluster associated with self-reported Caucasian donors. Roughly five DR-DQ haplotypes were treated as single units for association and clustering because of strong linkage in the cohort. To decide whether each TCR beta V gene segment behaved as functional or pseudogenic, an earlier analysis of some 600 of the donors relied on high-throughput TCR beta sequencing.

Library prep was done by the immunoSEQ multiplex PCR assay. For the multiplex PCR, a mixture combining 60 forward primers for TCR Vbeta segments and 13 reverse primers for TCR Jbeta segments was used. The CDR3 region of rearranged TCR beta genes was amplified from genomic DNA by a multiplex PCR assay. The amplified TCR beta libraries were sequenced on the Illumina HiSeq System as 87-base-pair reads. As for how the authors treated the data: In a later analysis, 77 million or so unique TCR beta chains were counted across the 650 to 700 repertoires, and about 9.9 million of these chains were shared by at least two donors. Raw reads were error-corrected and collapsed into unique sequences with a nearest-neighbor algorithm that merged closely related sequences to remove PCR and sequencing errors. Alignment of CDR3 sequences to IMGT reference sequences was used to assign V, D and J gene segments. For a sequence to be retained, a match of at least six nucleotides was required to both a V gene segment and a J gene segment. Rearrangements were called productive when the CDR3 lacked stop codons and stayed in frame with V and J; all others were non-productive. Following IMGT convention, CDR3 was defined as the stretch from the second conserved V-encoded cysteine up to the conserved J-encoded phenylalanine. In an earlier analysis of around 600 of the donors, sequences lacking an unambiguous match to a single V gene segment were excluded. An earlier analysis of about 600 of the donors called V segments functional above 56.7% productive rearrangements and segregating when the between-donor standard deviation exceeded 5%. A statistical classification framework was built for diagnosing cytomegalovirus status from the catalog of TCR beta chain sequences. V and J gene assignment, in a later analysis, came from comparing TCR nucleotide sequences with IMGT/GENE-DB human TR gene sequences. Using the TCRdist pipeline, a later analysis assigned CDR3 sequences along with most-parsimonious VDJ recombination scenarios. In a later analysis, each TCR beta chain was defined by its CDR3 amino acid sequence together with its V-gene family, and reads lacking a unique V-gene family were excluded. A later analysis removed 500 to 650 highly shared, low-generation-probability nucleotide sequences to deal with suspected cross-contamination and a sequencing artifact. A later analysis calculated a clonal expansion index for each public chain from normalized within-repertoire ranks of inferred template counts. In a later analysis, generation probabilities were computed using a VDJ recombination model fitted to out-of-frame rearrangements, and the results were checked against IGoR. In a later analysis, hypergeometric tests were used to score TCR-TCR, TCR-HLA and TCR-CMV co-occurrence, with a repertoire-size bias correction applied to TCR pairs. In a later analysis, false discovery rates were estimated by permuting HLA or CMV assignments 20 times. In a later analysis, co-occurring TCRs were grouped with DBSCAN, and TCRdist sequence similarity was added when clustering was performed within HLA-allele-positive subsets. Co-occurrence clustering excluded repertoires with fewer than 30,000 or more than 120,000 public chains, plus five with anomalous nucleotide sharing. TCRdb provides this immuneACCESS table in a form limited to in-frame rearrangements. Some clones are lacking; in checked studies, under half of them reflect an unresolved V gene, and why the rest are absent is not known. V, J and clone size were drawn from that table, and D and trimming were deduced from the DNA. For this sample there are 120,000 to 150,000 clones; around three quarters appear just once. The ten biggest clones cover about 1.7% of the sample.

Results and caveats for the whole study, not just this receptor: A later analysis associated 17,000 or so TCR beta sequences with specific HLA alleles at a false discovery rate of 0.05. According to a later analysis, most CMV-associated TCR beta chains appeared to be HLA-restricted, and the HLA associations seemed to be driven largely by CMV exposure. When HLA alleles, especially DR and DQ, strongly co-occurred, attributing TCR associations to individual alleles was difficult. Because some donors lacked HLA typing at each locus, the association tests relied only on the typed subset. Broadly in line with IMGT annotations, most TCR beta V segments showed up in productive rearrangements about 87% or about 30% of the time in an earlier analysis of roughly 590 of the donors. Around 16 rarely observed V segments, including chromosome 9 orphons, were excluded from the earlier analysis of several hundred of the donors because counts were too low. The sequencing pipeline was judged likely to have produced a cluster of highly shared sequence variants as a technical artifact. According to a later genetic analysis, donors in an Asian-associated ancestry cluster had fewer N-insertions in productive TCRs than the roughly 660-donor mean. A further reported finding was that TCR beta sequences accurately predicted the HLA-A and HLA-B alleles for most subjects in the first cohort. V-gene and J-gene trimming of TCR beta chains was associated with a missense DCLRE1C variant in a later genetic analysis, and the association was replicated in an independent cohort. Compared with equally common non-associated chains, HLA-associated TCR beta chains in a later analysis were more clonally expanded and had lower generation probabilities. The classifier was reported to diagnose cytomegalovirus status with high specificity and sensitivity in both the original cohort and the validation cohort. A total of 150 to 200 TCR beta chains were listed by the study as associated with cytomegalovirus. Only TCR beta chains were sequenced in this cohort, and the absence of alpha or paired-chain data limited detectable features. Across donors, most TCR sequences were observed very rarely, whereas some public TCRs were present in many individuals. The presence/absence analyses assumed that sequencing depth was roughly uniform across donors, and that assumption may not be true. CMV serostatus was the only immune exposure information available for the cohort. According to the authors, the approach could potentially be generalized to other disease states and immunological phenotypes. Some IMGT-functional V segments, including TRBV6-2 and TRBV6-3, could not be distinguished by the 87-base-pair reads and were therefore excluded. A later analysis reported that several top co-occurrence clusters appeared linked to parvovirus B19, influenza, CMV and Epstein-Barr virus. In vitro tests confirmed that a few of the cytomegalovirus-associated TCR beta chains recognize cytomegalovirus antigens. Linkage disequilibrium might explain the correlated functional status among segregating V segments, but an unknown experimental factor could not be ruled out. According to a later analysis, TCR association rates differed among HLA loci, with DRB1 alleles showing the most associated TCRs and HLA-C alleles showing the fewest.

Comments on this clone: What antigen it recognizes has not been identified. Within one base of it there is no much larger clone, and no base qualities were kept.

The CDR3 numbers 15 residues from cysteine through phenylalanine. Just CDR3 DNA is preserved here, 45 bases in frame from base 1. V trim: 4 bases; J trim: 4 bases; unmatched bases: 5. The germline V gene gives CDR1 as SNHLY and CDR2 as FYNNEI. The cohort consisted of 650 to 850 healthy bone marrow donors. At the time of sampling, all cohort members were nominally healthy, though unrecorded immune exposures were likely present. The donor was CMV seronegative and was included in the group of over 300 seronegative cohort members. Every donor gave a peripheral blood sample, and the peripheral blood mononuclear cells from that sample were used for TCR beta sequencing. Genomic DNA was extracted from the blood cell samples with the Qiagen DNeasy Blood Extraction Kit.

Sequencing was performed on PBMCs. This sequence was found in a middle-aged man in good health and CMV-seronegative. This chain joins TRBV2 to TRBJ1-3, with 9 bases matching TRBD1. The CDR3 reads as follows: CASSAGQGNGNTIYF. DNA sequence: TGTGCCAGCAGTGCCGGACAGGGGAACGGAAACACCATATATTTT.